Listed below are T cell receptor beta chains from one sample, sequenced in a study of shared clonotypes between healthy human individuals. The assay was immunoSEQ multiplex PCR, and TCRdb's table has in-frame clones only and misses some. The sample includes 2,500,000 or so clones, around 93% seen only once; the top ten take 0.3% to 0.45%. Sequenced sample: naive CD4+ T cells from PBMCs. The receptors shown here come from a man aged 18 to 30 in good health. Some clones in this sample may be carry-over from other donors' samples. Each CDR3 is given with its conserved first and last residue. A D gene is named only where the DNA matches it firmly. Expanded clones get a size class; other rows say once, few or many, or leave the size out.

>few|TRBD2|TRBJ2-7|TRBV6-5
TGTGCCAGCAGTTACCTAGCGGGAGACCCCTACGAGCAGTACTTC
CASSYLAGDPYEQYF
>NA|TRBD2|TRBJ2-5|TRBV29-1
TGCAGCGGTAGCGGGAGGTTGAAAGAGACCCAGTACTTC
CSGSGRLKETQYF
>NA|NA|TRBJ1-5|TRBV5-6
TGTGCCAGCAGCCTTGGTACGGAACAGCCCCAGCATTTT
CASSLGTEQPQHF
>NA|NA|TRBJ2-7|TRBV4-1
TGCGCCAGCAGCCAAGTGGGGGACATACGGGACGAGCAGTACTTC
CASSQVGDIRDEQYF
>once|NA|TRBJ2-3|TRBV7-3
TGTGCCAGCAGCTTAGGTCTTGGGCCACCTAGGCATTTT
CASSLGLGPPRHF
>NA|NA|TRBJ2-1|TRBV7-2
TGTGCCAGCAGCCCCGCGGGCGCCTACAATGAGCAGTTCTTC
CASSPAGAYNEQFF
>few|NA|TRBJ2-1|TRBV13
TGTGCCAGCAGCTTGAGGCCACCGATTTACAATGAGCAGTTCTTC
CASSLRPPIYNEQFF
>NA|NA|TRBJ1-1|TRBV19
TGTGCCAGTAGTATATGGGCAGCGAACACTGAAGCTTTCTTT
CASSIWAANTEAFF
>NA|NA|TRBJ2-1|TRBV4-3
TGCGCCAGCAGCCTGGGACCTACCCCCTACAATGAGCAGTTCTTC
CASSLGPTPYNEQFF
>NA|NA|TRBJ2-7|TRBV7-2
TGTGCCAGCAGCTTAGAACAGGGATCCTACGAGCAGTACTTC
CASSLEQGSYEQYF